This TCR beta chain was sequenced for a study of blood T cell repertoires in COVID-19. Background on the study: Donors in the United States, Italy and Spain gave samples during acute or convalescent COVID-19.

Generated by immunoSEQ multiplex PCR, the TCRdb table keeps only in-frame clones and is missing some. The table lists 200,000 or so clones, roughly 84% of them singletons. This CDR3 region has 15 residues. V lost 5 bases to trimming and J lost 4 bases; unmatched junction nucleotides: 8. The germline V gene encodes CDR1 LNHDA and CDR2 SQIVND (reference sequence). J is TRBJ1-3 and V is TRBV19; 7 nucleotides match TRBD1. Material: peripheral blood. The sequence derives from a woman aged 40-49 years who had recovered from COVID-19. CDR3: CASSPGTVIGNTIYF. The CDR3 coding sequence is TGTGCCAGTAGTCCGGGGACAGTAATCGGAAACACCATATATTTT.